In its sample, the clone carrying this T cell receptor beta chain ranks as medium-sized. Antigen: not known. Regarding treatment: PENTA 11 planned treatment interruption arm or continuous ART arm. Naive CD4+ CD45RA+ CD45RO- T cells were FACS-sorted from thawed PBMCs. This sample stems from a study of HIV-infected children after antiretroviral therapy interruption. For the study at large: Most children had recorded EBV and CMV exposure.

V was trimmed by 2 bases and J by 8 bases, leaving 18 bases between them. CDR1 and CDR2 (germline): SEHNR, FQNEAQ (reference sequence). CDR3 length: 15 residues. Findings and limits, study-wide: By the end of treatment interruption, naive CD4+ clonality (Gini) increased.

Unique molecular identifiers were included in an RNA-based 3' RACE TCR library. Using its own MiXCR run on the 3' RACE reads, TCRdb lists one record per CDR3 protein. The repertoire holds about 50,000 distinct CDR3 sequences, around 4% seen once, with 0.6% to 0.85% in the top ten. This TCR was recovered from a pool of human donors with HIV. The material was CD45RA+ CD4+ T cells from PBMCs, pooled from several time points, obtained from a donor given antiretroviral therapy, either interrupted or continuous. Regarding subset: naive CD4+ CD45RA+ CD45RO- T cells. The chain is built from TRBV7-9 and TRBJ1-2; D may be TRBD1 (5 bases). The CDR3 DNA reads as TGTGCCAGCAGCTTACTCCGGGGCCCAGGAGAGGGCTACACCTTC. It is translated as CASSLLRGPGEGYTF.